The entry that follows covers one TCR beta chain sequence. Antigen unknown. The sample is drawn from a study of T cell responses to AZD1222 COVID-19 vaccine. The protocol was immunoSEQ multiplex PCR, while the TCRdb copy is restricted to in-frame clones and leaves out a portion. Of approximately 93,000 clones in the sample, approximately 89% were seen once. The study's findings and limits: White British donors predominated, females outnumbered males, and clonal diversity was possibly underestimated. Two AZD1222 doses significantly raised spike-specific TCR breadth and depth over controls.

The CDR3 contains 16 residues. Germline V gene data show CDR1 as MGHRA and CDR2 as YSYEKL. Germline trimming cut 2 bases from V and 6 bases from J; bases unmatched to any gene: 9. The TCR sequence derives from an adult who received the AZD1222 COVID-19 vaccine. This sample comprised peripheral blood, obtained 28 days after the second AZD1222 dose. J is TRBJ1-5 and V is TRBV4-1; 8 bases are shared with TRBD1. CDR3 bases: TGCGCCAGCAGCCAAACCCGGGACAGGACTTTTCAGCCCCAGCATTTT. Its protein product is CASSQTRDRTFQPQHF.